These 9 T cell receptor beta chains came from one sample sequenced in a study of T cell repertoires in cytomegalovirus infection. TCRdb reprocessed the reads with MiXCR, giving one entry per CDR3 protein. The table records over 100,000 distinct CDR3 sequences, 16% of them present only once. Sequencing was carried out using PBMCs. The receptors were sampled from a human donor in good health (CMV status not recorded). Some clones in this sample may be carry-over from other donors' samples.

The rearrangement links TRBV20-1 to TRBJ2-2; the D is unclear. With 1 base removed from V and 7 bases from J, the gap between germline ends came to 7 bases. The CDR3 length is 12 residues. Germline V gene data show CDR1 as DFQATT and CDR2 as SNEGSKA (reference sequence). The CDR3 protein is CSARGGFGELFF. The CDR3 coding sequence is TGCAGTGCTAGAGGTGGATTCGGGGAGCTGTTTTTT.

This clonotype showed up many times. The rearrangement joins TRBV7-2 to TRBJ2-7; D might be TRBD1 or TRBD2, each matching 6 bases. Germline assignment: CDR1 SGHTA and CDR2 FQGNSA. The ends were cut back, 7 bases at V and 5 bases at J, with 21 bases in the middle. This CDR3 comprises 15 residues. CDR3 nucleotide sequence: TGTGCCAGCACATCAGGGGACTCCAAGGTTGACGAGCAGTACTTC. Amino acids: CASTSGDSKVDEQYF. The entire variable domain, with the rest obtained from reference TRBV7-2 and TRBJ2-7, is as follows: GAGVSQSPSNKVTEKGKDVELRCDPISGHTALYWYRQSLGQGLEFLIYFQGNSAPDKSGLPSDRFSAERTGGSVSTLTIQRTQQEDSAVYLCASTSGDSKVDEQYFGPGTRLTVT.

This clonotype was observed a handful of times. This chain connects TRBV5-1 to TRBJ1-1; 9 bases are shared with TRBD1. This CDR3 is 13 amino acids long. J lost 1 base, V lost 7 bases, and 2 bases had no gene match. In germline, CDR1 is SGHRS, CDR2 YFSETQ. The CDR3 bases are TGCGCCAGCGGACAGGGGAAGAACACTGAAGCTTTCTTT. Translated, it gives CASGQGKNTEAFF.

This clonotype was recorded at least ten times. This rearrangement joins TRBV4-1 to TRBJ2-1, with 11 positions matching TRBD2. CDR1 and CDR2 from the germline V gene are MGHRA and YSYEKL. The CDR3 extends over 15 amino acids. The V and J ends lost 5 bases and 9 bases, in that order; junction bases with no gene match: 9. CDR3 coding DNA: TGCGCCAGCAGCTATAGCGGGGGGGCCTTCCCTGAGCAGTTCTTC. This gives the protein CASSYSGGAFPEQFF.

This clonotype counts as medium-sized. The CDR3 region has the DNA TGTGCCAGCAGTGTCAGCAGGGGAGGGAAAGAGACCCAGTACTTC. Protein product: CASSVSRGGKETQYF. The rearrangement links TRBV28 to TRBJ2-5; TRBD2 might be the D (7 bases). This CDR3 is 15 amino acids long. The germline V gene encodes CDR1 MDHEN and CDR2 SYDVKM. With 5 bases removed from V and 3 bases from J, the gap between germline ends came to 16 bases.

This clonotype occurred a few times. V and J are TRBV5-6 and TRBJ2-5; 7 bases map to TRBD2. After removal of 2 bases from V and 5 bases from J, the junction contained 6 bases not matched to a gene. The CDR3 is made up of 14 amino acids. In germline, CDR1 is SGHDT, CDR2 YYEEEE. The CDR3 loop reads CASSFRAGKETQYF. As DNA, the CDR3 is TGTGCCAGCAGCTTCCGAGCGGGGAAGGAGACCCAGTACTTC. Based on the CDR3 plus reference TRBV5-6 and TRBJ2-5, the full variable domain is DAGVTQSPTHLIKTRGQQVTLRCSPKSGHDTVSWYQQALGQGPQFIFQYYEEEERQRGNFPDRFSGHQFPNYSSELNVNALLLGDSALYLCASSFRAGKETQYFGPGTRLLVL.

The table lists this clonotype with a few counts. V and J are TRBV20-1 and TRBJ2-7, with 7 positions matching TRBD1. V lost 3 bases to trimming and J lost 6 bases; unmatched junction nucleotides: 5. CDR1 is DFQATT and CDR2 is SNEGSKA in the germline V gene (reference sequence). The CDR3 runs to 12 residues. In DNA form, the CDR3 reads TGCAGTGCTAGGGACAGGTTCGCCGAGCAGTACTTC. As protein: CSARDRFAEQYF.

This clonotype was recorded at least ten times. The chain has TRBV7-2 and TRBJ2-1, with D uncertain. V shed 5 bases and J shed 4 bases, with 15 bases lying between them. Germline V gives CDR1 SGHTA, CDR2 FQGNSA. The CDR3 loop spans 15 amino acids. CDR3 in amino acids: CASSPPGVFYNEQFF. CDR3 nucleotide sequence: TGTGCCAGCAGCCCGCCCGGAGTGTTTTACAATGAGCAGTTCTTC.

This clonotype occurred many times. This chain connects TRBV6-2 or TRBV6-3 to TRBJ1-1; possible D gene TRBD1, 6 bases. The germline CDR1 and CDR2 sequences are MNHEY and SVGEGT. V was pared by 5 bases and J by 5 bases, with 18 bases between. There are 15 residues in the CDR3. CDR3 loop: CASSHRDIRATEAFF. DNA for the CDR3: TGTGCCAGCAGTCACCGGGACATCCGGGCGACTGAAGCTTTCTTT.